These T cell receptor beta chains were read from a single sample in a study of patients and donors after allogeneic stem cell transplantation. A single record per CDR3 protein comes from TCRdb applying MiXCR to the RT-PCR reads. This sample has fewer than 25,000 distinct CDR3 sequences, with about 5% found just once. The sample consisted of blood, either unsorted or a sorted T cell fraction (not recorded which). The receptors stem from a human donor who was either an allogeneic HSCT recipient or a stem cell or donor lymphocyte infusion donor (not recorded which). It is not recorded whose cells these are; they may come from a transplant donor. Each CDR3 is given with its conserved first and last residue. The D gene is left open where the match is weak. The size entry is marked missing in some rows and otherwise reads once, few, many or a size class.

D,V,J,size,DNA,CDR3
TRBD1,TRBV7-9,TRBJ1-6,few,TGTGCCAGCAACGACAGGGGAGATTCACCCCTCCACTTT,CASNDRGDSPLHF
NA,TRBV20-1,TRBJ2-7,few,TGCAGTGCTAGCCCAACAGGGACCTACGAGCAGTACTTC,CSASPTGTYEQYF
NA,TRBV20-1,TRBJ1-4,many,TGCAGTGTGAAGCTGGGGGCAACTAATGAAAAACTGTTTTTT,CSVKLGATNEKLFF
NA,TRBV21-1,TRBJ2-5,NA,TGTGCCAGCAGCAAGGGAGCGGTCCAGGAGAACCAGTACTTC,CASSKGAVQENQYF
NA,TRBV4-2,TRBJ1-5,NA,TGTGCCAGCAGCCCTCGGATGGTTTATAGCAATCAGCCCCAGCATTTT,CASSPRMVYSNQPQHF
NA,TRBV7-9,TRBJ1-2,many,TGTGCCAGCAGCCTCGGCGGTAGAGGCTACACCTTC,CASSLGGRGYTF
TRBD2,TRBV19,TRBJ2-2,NA,TGTGCCAGTAAATTCTTCCGACTAGCGGGAGACGGGGAGCTGTTTTTT,CASKFFRLAGDGELFF
NA,TRBV19,TRBJ2-3,NA,TGTGCCAGTACAAGGAGTGATCGCACAGATACGCAGTATTTT,CASTRSDRTDTQYF
NA,TRBV13,TRBJ2-4,many,TGTGCCAGCAGCTGGGCCAGGGCTTTACTAGCCAAAAACATTCAGTACTTC,CASSWARALLAKNIQYF
NA,TRBV20-1,TRBJ2-2,many,TGCAGTGCTAGAGATCTGGCCAGGGCGAACACCGGGGAGCTGTTTTTT,CSARDLARANTGELFF
NA,TRBV6-1,TRBJ2-7,few,TGTGCCACCCGGGACGGATCTCGCTACGAGCAGTACTTC,CATRDGSRYEQYF
NA,TRBV30,TRBJ2-6,NA,TGTGCCTGGAGCCCCTTCAGGCACAACTCTGGGGCCAACGTCCTGACTTTC,CAWSPFRHNSGANVLTF
NA,TRBV18,TRBJ1-2,medium-sized,TGTGCCAGCTCACCAGACAACATCCCATCTATTGGCTACACCTTC,CASSPDNIPSIGYTF
NA,TRBV7-9,TRBJ1-6,medium-sized,TGTGCCAGCAGCTTAGCGGACGATTCACCCCTCCACTTT,CASSLADDSPLHF
NA,TRBV5-1,TRBJ2-7,NA,TGCGCCAGCAGCTTGGCCGGCACCCTTGGCGAGCAGTACTTC,CASSLAGTLGEQYF
TRBD1,TRBV7-3,TRBJ2-7,many,TGTGCCAGCAGCTACGACAGGGTCGGGTACGAGCAGTACTTC,CASSYDRVGYEQYF
NA,TRBV20-1,TRBJ2-5,many,TGCAGTGCTAGAGACTGGAAAGAGACCCAGTACTTC,CSARDWKETQYF
TRBD1,TRBV6-1,TRBJ1-2,many,TGTGCCAGCAGAGACAGGGTTCAGGGAAACTATGGCTACACCTTC,CASRDRVQGNYGYTF
TRBD2,TRBV7-2,TRBJ2-1,many,TGTGCCAGCAGCCCCCGAGGCGGGAGATGGAATGAGCAGTTCTTC,CASSPRGGRWNEQFF
TRBD2,TRBV11-2,TRBJ2-2,many,TGTGCCAGCAGCCCTCCACCGGGACTAGCACGTCGGAGGTCCGGGGAGCTGTTTTTT,CASSPPPGLARRRSGELFF
TRBD2,TRBV15,TRBJ2-7,NA,TGTGCCACCAGCAGGGGGACTAGCGCCTCCTACGAGCAGTACTTC,CATSRGTSASYEQYF
NA,TRBV20-1,TRBJ2-1,many,TGCAGTGCTAACCGGGACTCCACCAGTGAGCAGTTCTTC,CSANRDSTSEQFF
NA,TRBV28,TRBJ1-5,many,TGTGCCAGCAACCTAATACAGGGCCGCAATCAGCCCCAGCATTTT,CASNLIQGRNQPQHF
TRBD1,TRBV6-1,TRBJ1-5,many,TGTGCCAGCAGGGGTCCACAGCGGACAGGCAGCAATCAGCCCCAGCATTTT,CASRGPQRTGSNQPQHF
TRBD2,TRBV11-1,TRBJ2-1,few,TGTGCCAGCAGCCGAGGACTAGCGGGGGGACTAAAATACAATGAGCAGTTCTTC,CASSRGLAGGLKYNEQFF
NA,TRBV12-3/TRBV12-4,TRBJ1-1,many,TGTGCCAGCAGACTTAGACAGCGAACTGGGAGGACTGAAGCTTTCTTT,CASRLRQRTGRTEAFF
TRBD1,TRBV6-2/TRBV6-3,TRBJ1-1,many,TGTGCCAGCAGAGATCCCCGGGGTCCAGGGGGAAACACTGAAGCTTTCTTT,CASRDPRGPGGNTEAFF
NA,TRBV10-3,TRBJ2-2,many,TGTGCCATCAGTGTCGGACCATCGAACACCGGGGAGCTGTTTTTT,CAISVGPSNTGELFF
NA,TRBV4-2,TRBJ1-5,many,TGTGCCAGCAGCCAAGATCGTCAGCCCCAGCATTTT,CASSQDRQPQHF
NA,TRBV20-1,TRBJ1-5,many,TGCAGTGCTAGAGAGGGGGAGGGGCGATATCAGCCCCAGCATTTT,CSAREGEGRYQPQHF
NA,TRBV10-3,TRBJ2-3,many,TGTGCCATCAAGGGACCGATGAGCACAGATACGCAGTATTTT,CAIKGPMSTDTQYF
TRBD1,TRBV7-9,TRBJ2-7,few,TGTGCCAGCAGCCCCCCCGGGACAGTTACCTACGAGCAGTACTTC,CASSPPGTVTYEQYF
NA,TRBV2,TRBJ1-5,many,TGTGCCAGCACTGGGCTGCGGAGTCAGCCCCAGCATTTT,CASTGLRSQPQHF
TRBD1,TRBV2,TRBJ2-5,many,TGTGCCAGCACCCAACAAGGACAGGGGGAGACCCAGTACTTC,CASTQQGQGETQYF
TRBD2,TRBV20-1,TRBJ2-1,many,TGCAGTGCGGGTAGTAGCGGGAGGGCCGGGATCAATGAGCAGTTCTTC,CSAGSSGRAGINEQFF
NA,TRBV6-6,TRBJ2-2,many,TGTGCCAGCCAAGCGGCCGGGGAGCTGTTTTTT,CASQAAGELFF
TRBD1,TRBV9,TRBJ1-2,NA,TGTGCCAGCAGCGCCGACAGGGGGCGTTATGGCTACACCTTC,CASSADRGRYGYTF
NA,TRBV9,TRBJ1-1,many,TGTGCCAGCAGCATCCGGCCCGTCCCATCGAACACTGAAGCTTTCTTT,CASSIRPVPSNTEAFF
TRBD1,TRBV5-1,TRBJ2-7,NA,TGCGCCAGCAGCTTAGGACAGGGTTCCTACGAGCAGTACTTC,CASSLGQGSYEQYF
TRBD1,TRBV9,TRBJ2-7,NA,TGTGCCAGCAGCCTCCGACAGGGGGCGTACGAGCAGTACTTC,CASSLRQGAYEQYF
NA,TRBV6-1,TRBJ1-5,few,TGTGCCAGCAGCCCAGGCCCGGCAGGGGCGTATAGCAATCAGCCCCAGCATTTT,CASSPGPAGAYSNQPQHF
NA,TRBV4-1,TRBJ1-6,many,TGCGCCAGCAGCCAACCTCCACTGCCCCTCCACTTT,CASSQPPLPLHF
NA,TRBV19,TRBJ1-6,NA,TGTGCCAGTAGTACTTCAAGGGGGAATTCACCCCTCCACTTT,CASSTSRGNSPLHF